These 19 T cell receptor beta chains originate from one sample sequenced in a study of blood T cell repertoires in COVID-19. Measured with immunoSEQ multiplex PCR; TCRdb has only the in-frame clones, and not every one. Counted here are fewer than 350,000 clones, more than 80% occurring once; the ten biggest clones make up over 4%. The sequenced sample consisted of PBMCs or T cells enriched from blood (not recorded which). These receptor sequences come from a woman in her 30s with acute COVID-19.

V usage is TRBV7-2 and J usage is TRBJ2-1; D remains unclear. This CDR3 comprises 17 residues. Germline CDR1 reads SGHTA; CDR2 reads FQGNSA. V lost 6 bases, J lost 0 bases, and 18 bases lay in between. The CDR3 nucleotides are TGTGCCAGCAGTACAGACCCGAATAAAAGCTCCTACAATGAGCAGTTCTTC. This gives the protein CASSTDPNKSSYNEQFF.

The J gene is TRBJ2-2, the V gene TRBV4-1, with 7 bases fitting TRBD2. CDR3 length equals 16 residues. V was clipped by 0 bases and J by 6 bases; unmatched bases: 7. The germline V gene encodes CDR1 MGHRA and CDR2 YSYEKL. The DNA for the CDR3 is TGCGCCAGCAGCCAAGAAGGGAGGGCGCTTGCCGGGGAGCTGTTTTTT. It codes for CASSQEGRALAGELFF.

This sequence joins TRBV29-1 and TRBJ1-1; tentative D call: TRBD1 (5 bases). Trimming pared 3 bases from V and 2 bases from J, leaving 16 bases between. Germline lookup yields CDR1 SQVTM and CDR2 ANQGSEA. This CDR3 has 15 residues. CDR3 amino acids: CSVDGDGSPNTEAFF. For the CDR3, the DNA is TGCAGCGTTGACGGGGACGGGAGTCCTAACACTGAAGCTTTCTTT.

The chain has TRBV19 and TRBJ2-7; no definite D call. Trimming cost V 7 bases and J 2 bases, with 15 bases left between them. The CDR3 length is 14 residues. In germline, CDR1 is LNHDA, CDR2 SQIVND (reference sequence). The CDR3 DNA reads as TGTGCCAGTAATGAGGAAGGTCAGCCCTACGAGCAGTACTTC. Encoded protein: CASNEEGQPYEQYF.

The V gene is TRBV3-1 (or the pseudogene TRBV3-2), the J gene TRBJ1-1; the D is unclear. The CDR3 contains 12 residues. V lost 2 bases and J lost 2, with 3 bases in between. Germline CDR1 reads LGHDT; CDR2 reads YNNKEL (reference sequence). The CDR3: CASSQSNTEAFF. Here the CDR3 DNA reads TGTGCCAGCAGCCAAAGCAACACTGAAGCTTTCTTT.

This rearrangement joins TRBV28 to TRBJ1-2; maybe TRBD1 (5 bases). The CDR3 consists of 11 residues. Trimming removed 7 bases from V and 6 bases from J, with 9 bases in between. Germline CDR1 reads MDHEN; CDR2 reads SYDVKM. This CDR3 is CASTGQHGYTF. In nucleotides, the CDR3 is TGTGCCAGCACAGGGCAGCATGGCTACACCTTC.

The V and J genes are TRBV28 and TRBJ2-2; D remains unclear. This CDR3 comprises 13 residues. V was cut by 8 bases and J by 1 base, with 8 bases left in between. The germline gives CDR1 MDHEN, CDR2 SYDVKM. This CDR3 reads CASGTGNTGELFF. The CDR3 DNA sequence: TGTGCCAGCGGTACGGGGAACACCGGGGAGCTGTTTTTT.

The chain has TRBV4-1 and TRBJ1-1; TRBD1 matches 8 bases. The CDR3 covers 14 residues. CDR1 is MGHRA and CDR2 is YSYEKL in the germline V gene. V was clipped by 0 bases and J by 7 bases; unmatched bases: 4. The CDR3 nucleotides are TGCGCCAGCAGCCAAGATTACAGGGGGGGTGAAGCTTTCTTT. Residues: CASSQDYRGGEAFF.

This chain connects TRBV28 to TRBJ2-7, with TRBD1 matching 9 bases. CDR3 length equals 14 residues. After removal of 5 bases from V and 2 bases from J, the junction contained 4 bases not matched to a gene. Germline lookup yields CDR1 MDHEN and CDR2 SYDVKM. The CDR3 nucleotides read TGTGCCAGCAGTGGACAGGGGCAAGCCTACGAGCAGTACTTC. Translating it yields CASSGQGQAYEQYF.

V usage is TRBV19 and J usage is TRBJ1-5, with 11 nucleotides matching TRBD1. The CDR3 is 14 amino acids. The V segment lost 4 bases and the J segment 7 bases; nucleotides outside the gene matches: 3. Germline V lookup: CDR1 LNHDA, CDR2 SQIVND (reference sequence). CDR3 coding DNA: TGTGCCAGTAGTAGGACAGGGGGCGGCCAGCCCCAGCATTTT. Encoded protein: CASSRTGGGQPQHF.

This chain links TRBV7-3 with TRBJ2-1; 10 positions agree with TRBD1. Per the germline V gene, CDR1 is SGHTA and CDR2 is FQGTGA. The V gene end was trimmed by 3 bases and the J gene end by 5 bases; junction bases not matched to a gene: 4. The CDR3 contains 15 residues. The CDR3 protein is CASSFGQGVHNEQFF. In DNA form, the CDR3 reads TGTGCCAGCAGCTTTGGACAGGGGGTCCACAATGAGCAGTTCTTC.

The chain combines TRBV13 with TRBJ1-1, with unresolved D. The germline V gene encodes CDR1 PRHDT and CDR2 FYEKMQ (reference sequence). The V end was cut by 0 bases, the J end by 5 bases, with 10 bases between. The CDR3 is 14 residues long. The CDR3 DNA reads TGTGCCAGCAGCTTAGGCCGAGGGTGGACTGAAGCTTTCTTT. It is translated as CASSLGRGWTEAFF.

V gene TRBV7-9 combines with J gene TRBJ2-1; perhaps TRBD1 as D (6 bases). Germline CDR1 SEHNR, CDR2 FQNEAQ (reference sequence). V shed 2 bases and J shed 4 bases, with 6 bases lying between them. The CDR3 has 13 residues. The CDR3 DNA sequence: TGTGCCAGCAGCTTACAGGGGTACAATGAGCAGTTCTTC. Translating it yields CASSLQGYNEQFF.

This chain uses TRBV4-1 with TRBJ2-1, with TRBD2 identical over 10 bases. This CDR3 region has 16 residues. After removal of 4 bases from V and 7 bases from J, the junction contained 10 bases not matched to a gene. The germline V gene has CDR1 MGHRA and CDR2 YSYEKL. CDR3 residues: CASSRAGGDLKNEQFF. CDR3 DNA: TGCGCCAGCAGCCGAGCGGGAGGGGACCTTAAGAATGAGCAGTTCTTC.

The chain joins TRBV2 to TRBJ2-5; D unclear. The CDR3 loop spans 14 amino acids. Germline CDR1 SNHLY, CDR2 FYNNEI. V lost 3 bases to trimming and J lost 1 base, with 9 bases between them. The CDR3 here is CASSDLGSQETQYF. The CDR3 DNA follows: TGTGCCAGCAGTGATCTAGGCAGCCAAGAGACCCAGTACTTC.

This rearrangement joins TRBV28 to TRBJ2-1, with TRBD2 identical over 14 bases. The junction had 18 bases not matched to a gene; V was cut back by 6 bases and J by 2 bases. The CDR3 covers 21 residues. Germline V CDR1 and CDR2: MDHEN, SYDVKM. The CDR3 DNA is TGTGCCAGCAGCTTTCCCCTAGGGACTAGCGGGAGTAGGAGCGCCTACAATGAGCAGTTCTTC. Amino acids: CASSFPLGTSGSRSAYNEQFF.

The genes are TRBV29-1 and TRBJ1-2; 7 bases fit TRBD1. The CDR3 loop spans 13 amino acids. Losses at the gene ends were 6 bases for V and 7 bases for J; bases not matched to a gene: 11. Germline V gives CDR1 SQVTM, CDR2 ANQGSEA. DNA for the CDR3: TGCAGCGTCACAGGGGAGTGGAGTGTTGGCTACACCTTC. Encoded protein: CSVTGEWSVGYTF.

The chain employs TRBV13 and TRBJ2-1; TRBD2 aligns across 7 bases. V was clipped by 8 bases and J by 6 bases; unmatched bases: 4. The CDR3 consists of 12 residues. Germline CDR1 reads PRHDT; CDR2 reads FYEKMQ (reference sequence). The CDR3 DNA sequence: TGTGCCAGCGGTTGGGGGGGCAATGAGCAGTTCTTC. As protein: CASGWGGNEQFF.

V usage is TRBV4-1 and J usage is TRBJ1-5; 10 positions match TRBD1. Germline CDR1 MGHRA, CDR2 YSYEKL. Trimming cost V 6 bases and J 6 bases; bases outside gene matches: 8. CDR3 length: 15 amino acids. The CDR3 coding sequence is TGCGCCAGCAGTCCGGGACAGGGGTATTTTCAGCCCCAGCATTTT. This encodes CASSPGQGYFQPQHF.